The next 20 T cell receptor beta chains were all read from a single sample in a study of breast tumors, draining lymph nodes, adjacent tissues. MiXCR, applied by TCRdb to the multiplex PCR reads, yields one record per CDR3 protein. The sample carries 20,000 or so distinct CDR3 sequences, 50% recorded once. The sample comprised breast tumor tissue. The receptors shown here come from a female donor with breast cancer. Some clones in this sample may be carry-over from other donors' samples.

At least ten counts were recorded for this clonotype. A read error may be the cause here, since a much bigger clone is one base away. The chain employs TRBV6-5 and TRBJ2-1; 9 nucleotides align to TRBD2. V lost 5 bases and J lost 15; bases outside the gene matches: 11. Germline-derived CDR1 and CDR2 are MNHEY and SVGAGI. The CDR3 is made up of 13 amino acids. DNA of the CDR3: TGTGCCAGCAGTCTCAGTCATAGCGGGAGTAGGTTCTTC. Encoded protein: CASSLSHSGSRFF.

The table lists this clonotype with many counts. CDR3 in DNA: TGTGCCAGCACTCATCGGGACTCCCTCTCCTACGAGCAGTACTTC. Its protein product is CASTHRDSLSYEQYF. The genes are TRBV6-4 and TRBJ2-7; maybe TRBD2 (6 bases). Germline-derived CDR1 and CDR2 are MRHNA and SNTAGT. This CDR3 contains 15 residues. The germline V and J ends were trimmed by 7 bases and 0 bases, with 16 bases remaining between them.

This clonotype was recorded a few times. CDR3 sequence: CASSRPGHQHEQYF. CDR3 in DNA: TGCGCCAGCAGCCGACCGGGACACCAGCACGAGCAGTACTTC. The chain has TRBV4-1 and TRBJ2-7; possible D gene TRBD1, 6 bases. V lost 4 bases and J 5 bases, leaving 15 bases between the germline ends. CDR3 size: 14 residues. The germline gives CDR1 MGHRA, CDR2 YSYEKL.

This clonotype was detected once. J is TRBJ2-1 and V is TRBV6-5, with 7 positions matching TRBD1. Germline V CDR1 and CDR2: MNHEY, SVGAGI. This CDR3 has 15 residues. V trimming: 4 bases; J trimming: 3 bases; junction bases outside the gene matches: 6. The CDR3: CASSWDRPLYNEQFF. DNA for the CDR3: TGTGCCAGCAGTTGGGACAGACCTCTCTACAATGAGCAGTTCTTC.

There are many counts of this clonotype. CDR3 sequence reads: CAWSGDLSSYNEQFF. CDR3 bases: TGTGCCTGGAGTGGGGACCTGAGCTCCTACAATGAGCAGTTCTTC. The rearrangement uses TRBV30 and TRBJ2-1, with D possibly called TRBD1 or TRBD2 (5 bases each). Germline lookup yields CDR1 GTSNPN and CDR2 SVGIG (reference sequence). The CDR3 loop spans 15 amino acids. V was pared by 1 base and J by 0 bases, with 10 bases between.

The V gene is TRBV14, the J gene TRBJ2-3; 12 nucleotides line up with TRBD2. Trimming cost V 4 bases and J 0 bases; bases outside gene matches: 2. The CDR3 has 16 residues. Looked up from germline, CDR1 is SGHDN and CDR2 is FVKESK. The DNA for the CDR3 is TGTGCCAGCAGCCCCGGGACTAGCGGGAGCACAGATACGCAGTATTTT. Protein sequence: CASSPGTSGSTDTQYF.

The chain links TRBV20-1 to TRBJ2-1; TRBD1 might be the D (7 bases). V was cut by 3 bases and J by 5 bases, with 20 bases left in between. This CDR3 spans 16 amino acids. Germline V gene data show CDR1 as DFQATT and CDR2 as SNEGSKA (reference sequence). Here the CDR3 DNA reads TGCAGTGCTAGGAGCTACAGGGGCGGAGGGCACAATGAGCAGTTCTTC. Translating it yields CSARSYRGGGHNEQFF.

This clonotype was recorded at least ten times. The J gene is TRBJ2-7, the V gene TRBV2, with 8 nucleotides matching TRBD1. Per the germline V gene, CDR1 is SNHLY and CDR2 is FYNNEI. V gave up 7 bases and J gave up 3 bases; unmatched junction bases: 8. This CDR3 spans 14 amino acids. In nucleotides, the CDR3 is TGTGCCAGCACCCCGGACAGGGCCCGCTACGAGCAGTACTTC. Protein product: CASTPDRARYEQYF.

The chain is built from TRBV7-2 and TRBJ2-1; D gene uncertain. This CDR3 is built from 14 residues. Germline values: CDR1 SGHTA, CDR2 FQGNSA. V was cut by 4 bases and J by 3 bases, with 10 bases left in between. CDR3 coding DNA: TGTGCCAGCAGCTCCGGGCCTGTCTACAATGAGCAGTTCTTC. Its protein product is CASSSGPVYNEQFF.

This clonotype was counted many times. The chain is built from TRBV18 and TRBJ2-2; possibly TRBD2 for D (5 bases). The germline CDR1 and CDR2 sequences are KGHSH and LQKENI. Trimming shortened V by 3 bases and J by 2 bases, and 13 bases separated the two germline ends. The CDR3 sequence is 16 residues long. The CDR3 nucleotides are TGTGCCAGCTCACCCTCCGGGGAAATTAACACCGGGGAGCTGTTTTTT. This encodes CASSPSGEINTGELFF.

The V and J genes are TRBV7-2 and TRBJ1-2; D is possibly TRBD1 (6 bases). This CDR3 is 16 amino acids long. Germline CDR1 is SGHTA and CDR2 is FQGNSA. Trimming took 6 bases from V and 4 from J, leaving 21 bases between them. The CDR3 sequence is CASSLSGYREGYGYTF. The CDR3 nucleotides read TGTGCCAGCAGTTTATCTGGATACAGGGAGGGCTATGGCTACACCTTC.

This clonotype was detected only once. Because the CDR3 is missing its conserved closing phenylalanine or tryptophan, this is likely a read error. The rearrangement uses TRBV5-4 and TRBJ1-1; 7 positions match TRBD1. The CDR3 is made up of 13 amino acids. The ends lost 2 bases at V and 11 bases at J; junction bases unmatched: 9. Germline lookup yields CDR1 SGHNT and CDR2 YYREEE (reference sequence). This CDR3 reads CASSLRGAGGAFL. In DNA, the CDR3 is TGTGCCAGCAGCTTACGAGGGGCAGGGGGGGCTTTCCTT.

In regard to this clonotype: An end of the junction does not agree with germline; a read error may underlie this. The chain combines TRBV6-1 with TRBJ1-1, with D uncertain. Germline V gene data show CDR1 as MNHNS and CDR2 as SASEGT. The length of the CDR3 is 15 residues. The CDR3 DNA reads TGTGCCAGCGCGAGGGCCTTTCACATGAACGCTGAAGCTTTCTTT. Residues: CASARAFHMNAEAFF.

This clonotype was counted only a few times. This chain uses TRBV24-1 with TRBJ2-2; D is unresolved. The germline V and J ends were trimmed by 4 bases and 2 bases, with 7 bases remaining between them. Germline lookup yields CDR1 KGHDR and CDR2 SFDVKD. The CDR3 has 14 amino acids. The CDR3 here is CATSDIFNTGELFF. In DNA form, the CDR3 reads TGTGCCACCAGTGACATTTTCAACACCGGGGAGCTGTTTTTT.

The chain employs TRBV2 and TRBJ1-6; 8 nucleotides agree with TRBD1. J lost 7 bases, V lost 6 bases, and 5 bases had no gene match. This CDR3 spans 14 amino acids. Germline V lookup: CDR1 SNHLY, CDR2 FYNNEI. The DNA of the CDR3 is TGTGCCAGCAGGGGCAGGACAGGGAATTCACCCCTCCACTTT. As protein: CASRGRTGNSPLHF.

This clonotype was counted a single time. J is TRBJ2-7 and V is TRBV10-3, with 9 bases lining up with TRBD2. Germline-derived CDR1 and CDR2 are ENHRY and SYGVKD. The CDR3 runs 14 residues. V trimming: 10 bases; J trimming: 2 bases; junction bases outside the gene matches: 9. The CDR3 protein is CASSPLAGPYEQYF. The CDR3 DNA reads as TGTGCCAGCAGCCCACTAGCGGGCCCCTACGAGCAGTACTTC.

This clonotype occurred many times. J is TRBJ2-5 and V is TRBV29-1; 7 bases agree with TRBD2. Germline V gene lookup returns CDR1 SQVTM and CDR2 ANQGSEA. The CDR3 runs to 13 residues. V was pared by 7 bases and J by 5 bases, with 10 bases of the junction left unmatched. The CDR3 is CSALPGGGETQYF. Written as DNA, the CDR3 is TGCAGCGCCTTGCCCGGGGGAGGGGAGACCCAGTACTTC.

The V gene is TRBV20-1, the J gene TRBJ2-3; 13 nucleotides line up with TRBD2. V was clipped by 3 bases and J by 11 bases; unmatched bases: 14. The germline V gene has CDR1 DFQATT and CDR2 SNEGSKA (reference sequence). This CDR3 is 16 amino acids long. CDR3 DNA: TGCAGTGCTAGGGGACTAGCGGGAAACGCCTACAATGAGCAGTATTTT. Translating it yields CSARGLAGNAYNEQYF.

This clonotype was counted many times. V usage is TRBV3-1 and J usage is TRBJ2-7; D might be TRBD1 or TRBD2, each matching 6 bases. Germline V CDR1 and CDR2: LGHDT, YNNKEL (reference sequence). The CDR3 sequence is 14 residues long. V was clipped by 4 bases and J by 6 bases, with 16 bases between them. The CDR3 protein is CASSPFKGGGEQYF. CDR3 DNA: TGTGCCAGCAGCCCATTCAAGGGGGGTGGCGAGCAGTACTTC.

At least ten counts were recorded for this clonotype. This chain joins TRBV27 and TRBJ2-2; D tentatively reads TRBD1 or TRBD2 (5 bases each). This CDR3 is built from 15 residues. V lost 5 bases, J lost 6 bases, and 16 bases lay in between. Germline CDR1 is MNHEY and CDR2 is SMNVEV (reference sequence). CDR3 amino acids: CASSTLGVNAGELFF. CDR3 in DNA: TGTGCCAGCAGTACACTAGGGGTCAACGCCGGGGAGCTGTTTTTT.